The T cell receptor beta chain under discussion was sequenced for a study of cytomegalovirus exposure and HLA in healthy donors. This CDR3 contains 15 residues. The V gene's germline CDR1 is LNHNV and CDR2 YYDKDF (reference sequence). As concerns this clone: Its antigen is undetermined. The germline gene is not matched at one end of the junction; a read error may be the cause.

General study results and limits: Researchers had no immune exposure information except CMV serostatus available. Presence/absence analysis assumed near-uniform sequencing depth across donors.

The PCR employed 60 Vbeta primers together with 13 Jbeta primers. Produced via immunoSEQ multiplex PCR; TCRdb's table is partial and in-frame only. The sample includes about 280,000 clones, approximately 90% of them seen just once. The chain joins TRBV15 to TRBJ2-2, with D tentatively TRBD2 (6 bases). This TCR came from a woman in her late teens or twenties in good health and CMV-seronegative. Sequenced sample: PBMCs. CDR3 sequence (DNA): TGTGCCACCAGCAGAGTAGGAGCGGGTCCACTGATTGGGGTTTTT. Translating gives CATSRVGAGPLIGVF.